The clone carrying this TCR beta chain has only one observation. Clones were sequenced by immunoSEQ multiplex PCR, and TCRdb holds only the in-frame ones, with some missing. This sample has roughly 1,500,000 clones, with 98% to 99% found just once. The data were obtained in a study of shared clonotypes between healthy human individuals. The length of the CDR3 is 15 residues. Germline V CDR1 and CDR2: SGHDT, YYEEEE. The ends lost 4 bases at V and 5 bases at J; junction bases unmatched: 6. The sample consisted of naive CD4+ T cells sorted from blood. Regarding subset: CD45RA+ positively selected. The receptor comes from a man younger than 40 in good health. The chain is built from TRBV5-6 and TRBJ2-2, with 9 bases aligning to TRBD1. The CDR3 DNA follows: TGTGCCAGCAGCCTGGGACAGGGTCTTACCGGGGAGCTGTTTTTT. As protein: CASSLGQGLTGELFF.